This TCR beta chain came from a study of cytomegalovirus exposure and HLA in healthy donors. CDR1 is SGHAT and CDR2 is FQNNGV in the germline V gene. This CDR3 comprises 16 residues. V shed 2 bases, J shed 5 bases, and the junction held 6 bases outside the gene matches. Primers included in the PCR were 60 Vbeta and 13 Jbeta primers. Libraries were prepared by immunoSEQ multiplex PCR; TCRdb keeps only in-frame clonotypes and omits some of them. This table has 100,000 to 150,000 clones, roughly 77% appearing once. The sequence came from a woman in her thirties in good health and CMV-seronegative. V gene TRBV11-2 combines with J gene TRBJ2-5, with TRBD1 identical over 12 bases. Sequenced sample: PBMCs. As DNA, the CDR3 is TGTGCCAGCAGCTTACTAGGGACAGGGGGCAGGGAGACCCAGTACTTC. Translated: CASSLLGTGGRETQYF.